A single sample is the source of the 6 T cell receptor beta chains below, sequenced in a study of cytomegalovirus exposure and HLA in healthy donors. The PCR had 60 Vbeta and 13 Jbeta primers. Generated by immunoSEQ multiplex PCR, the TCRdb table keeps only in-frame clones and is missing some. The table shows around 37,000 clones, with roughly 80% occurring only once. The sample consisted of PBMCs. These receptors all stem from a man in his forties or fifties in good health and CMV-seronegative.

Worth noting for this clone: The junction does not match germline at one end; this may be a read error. The CDR3: CSSSQGFNEQFF. DNA of the CDR3: TGTTCCAGCAGCCAGGGCTTCAATGAGCAGTTCTTC. The V and J genes are TRBV7-9 and TRBJ2-1; a possible D gene is TRBD1 (5 bases). Germline-derived CDR1 and CDR2 are SEHNR and FQNEAQ (reference sequence). The CDR3 has 12 residues.

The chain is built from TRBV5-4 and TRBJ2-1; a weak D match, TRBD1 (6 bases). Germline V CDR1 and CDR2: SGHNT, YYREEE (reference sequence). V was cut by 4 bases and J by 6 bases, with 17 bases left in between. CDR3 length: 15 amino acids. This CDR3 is CASSGRNREGNEQFF. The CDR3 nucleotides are TGTGCCAGCAGCGGACGTAACAGGGAAGGCAATGAGCAGTTCTTC.

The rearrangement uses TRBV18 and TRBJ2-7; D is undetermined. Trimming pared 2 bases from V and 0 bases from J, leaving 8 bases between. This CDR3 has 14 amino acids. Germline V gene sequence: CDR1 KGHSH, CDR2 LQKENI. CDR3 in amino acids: CASSPYGSSYEQYF. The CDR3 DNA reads TGTGCCAGCTCACCATATGGCAGCTCCTACGAGCAGTACTTC.

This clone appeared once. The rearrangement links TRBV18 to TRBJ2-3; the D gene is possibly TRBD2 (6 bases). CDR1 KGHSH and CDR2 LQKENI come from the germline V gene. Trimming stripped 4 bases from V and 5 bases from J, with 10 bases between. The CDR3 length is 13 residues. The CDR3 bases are TGTGCCAGCTCACAGAATAGCGGAGATACGCAGTATTTT. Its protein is CASSQNSGDTQYF.

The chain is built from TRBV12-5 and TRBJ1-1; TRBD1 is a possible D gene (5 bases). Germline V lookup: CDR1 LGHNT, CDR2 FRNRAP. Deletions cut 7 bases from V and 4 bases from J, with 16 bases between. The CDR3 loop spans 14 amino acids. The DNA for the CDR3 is TGTGCTAGTGCCGGATGGGGGGGGTTCACTGAAGCTTTCTTT. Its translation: CASAGWGGFTEAFF.

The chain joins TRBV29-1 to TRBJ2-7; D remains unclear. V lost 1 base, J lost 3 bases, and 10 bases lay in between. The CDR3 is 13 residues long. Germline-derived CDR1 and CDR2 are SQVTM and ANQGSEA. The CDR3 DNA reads TGCAGCGTTGAAGGAGGAACAAACTACGAGCAGTACTTC. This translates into CSVEGGTNYEQYF.